The following is a T cell receptor beta chain sequence with its context. Its antigen is still unknown. The sample holds no much larger clone one base away, and base qualities are not on file. The library was generated by the immunoSEQ multiplex PCR assay. A mixture of 60 forward primers for TCR Vbeta segments and 13 reverse primers for TCR Jbeta segments was used in the multiplex PCR. A multiplex PCR assay on genomic DNA amplified the CDR3 region of rearranged TCR beta genes. Amplified TCR beta libraries were sequenced as 87-base-pair reads on the Illumina HiSeq System. In the source study's methods: A later analysis counted about 80 million unique TCR beta chains across the 666 repertoires, and about 10 million of these chains were shared by at least two donors. Raw reads were error-corrected and collapsed into unique sequences with a nearest-neighbor algorithm that merged closely related sequences to remove PCR and sequencing errors. Alignment of CDR3 sequences to IMGT reference sequences was used to assign V, D and J gene segments. For a sequence to be retained, a match of at least six nucleotides to both a V gene segment and a J gene segment was required. A rearrangement counted as productive if the CDR3 had no stop codons and remained in frame with V and J, and every other rearrangement counted as non-productive. Following IMGT convention, CDR3 was defined as the stretch from the second conserved V-encoded cysteine to the conserved J-encoded phenylalanine. In an earlier analysis of 587 of the donors, sequences lacking an unambiguous match to a single V gene segment were excluded. An earlier analysis of just under 600 of the donors called V segments functional above 56.7% productive rearrangements and segregating when the between-donor standard deviation exceeded 5%. To diagnose cytomegalovirus status from the catalog of TCR beta chain sequences, a statistical classification framework was built. V and J gene assignment, in a later analysis, came from comparing TCR nucleotide sequences with IMGT/GENE-DB human TR gene sequences. In a later analysis, CDR3 sequences and most-parsimonious VDJ recombination scenarios were assigned using the TCRdist pipeline. In a later analysis, each TCR beta chain was defined by its CDR3 amino acid sequence together with its V-gene family, and reads without a unique V-gene family were excluded. A later analysis removed 450 to 600 highly shared, low-generation-probability nucleotide sequences to deal with suspected cross-contamination and a sequencing artifact. In a later analysis, a clonal expansion index for each public chain was calculated from normalized within-repertoire ranks of inferred template counts. Generation probabilities in a later analysis came from a VDJ recombination model fitted to out-of-frame rearrangements, and those results were checked against IGoR. In a later analysis, hypergeometric tests were used to score TCR-TCR, TCR-HLA and TCR-CMV co-occurrence, with a repertoire-size bias correction applied to TCR pairs. A later analysis estimated false discovery rates by permuting HLA or CMV assignments 20 times. In a later analysis, co-occurring TCRs were grouped using DBSCAN, and TCRdist sequence similarity was added for clustering within HLA-allele-positive subsets. Co-occurrence clustering excluded repertoires with fewer than 30,000 or more than 120,000 public chains, plus five with anomalous nucleotide sharing. TCRdb took over this immuneACCESS table, retaining in-frame rearrangements with V and J assigned. Such tables are incomplete; in checked studies, under half of the missing clones stem from an unresolved V gene, and the remainder is unexplained. V and J calls and clone size are given by that table; D and trimming were obtained from the DNA. The sample records under 200,000 clones, over 80% of which are singletons. The ten largest clonotypes hold 6.3% of the sample.

In total, fewer than 750 healthy bone marrow donors made up the cohort. Cohort members were all nominally healthy when sampled, although unrecorded immune exposures were likely present. The donor was CMV seropositive and belonged to the group of around 300 seropositive cohort members. A peripheral blood sample was collected from each donor, and TCR beta sequencing was performed on peripheral blood mononuclear cells. Genomic DNA was extracted from the blood cell samples with the Qiagen DNeasy Blood Extraction Kit. In the germline V gene, CDR1 corresponds to SGHDN and CDR2 to FVKESK. The CDR3 runs 16 amino acids, cysteine and phenylalanine included. The CDR3 DNA has 48 bases and is translated from base 1. Trimming takes 6 bases from V and 1 base from J, and the germline ends sit 16 bases apart. The data stem from a study of cytomegalovirus exposure and HLA in healthy donors (dated by TCRdb to 2016 to 2017). Context from the whole study: An earlier analysis of approximately 550 of the donors reported 250 to 300 Gb of sequence data and roughly 100 million unique TCR beta sequences from some 180 million T cells. Among about 390 genotyped donors of the cohort, an average of about 240,000 unique TCR beta nucleotide sequences were sequenced per donor, around a sixth of them non-productive. A later genetic analysis took genome-wide SNP genotypes for about three fifths of the 666 donors and used that subset as a discovery cohort. HLA typing covered class I and class II loci at four-digit resolution. All discovery cohort repertoires had been generated on a single sequencing platform. An early release covering some 640 HLA-typed donors comprised about 310 gigabases of sequencing data and around 85 million unique TCR sequences. To decide whether each TCR beta V gene segment behaved as functional or pseudogenic, an earlier analysis of several hundred of the donors relied on high-throughput TCR beta sequencing. The aim of the study was to test whether cataloging public T cell receptors could identify signatures of past pathogen exposure. A later analysis re-examined previously published TCR beta repertoires from more than 550 donors and added high-resolution HLA genotyping to investigate patterns of TCR occurrence. Several DR-DQ haplotypes were handled as single units for association and clustering because linkage in the cohort was strong. Alongside the repertoire data, information on donor age, sex, ethnicity and CMV serostatus was compiled. In addition to the first cohort of around 670 subjects, a separate validation cohort of 120 different subjects was used. The T cell repertoires of under 750 subjects were profiled by immunosequencing and related to cytomegalovirus serostatus. The genetic ancestry cluster associated with self-reported Caucasian donors included roughly four fifths of the roughly 360 genotyped donors. Typing coverage varied by locus: roughly 620-640 donors for A, B, C, DRB1 and DQB1; approximately 520 for DQA1; approximately 610 for DPA1; approximately 490 for DPB1. To predict cytomegalovirus infection status, the study combined high-throughput TCR immunosequencing, statistical association of individual TCRs with disease status, and machine learning. The later analysis used no new phenotypic data to find candidate immune exposures, relying instead on TCR beta sequences and their occurrence across donors. Study-wide conclusions, independent of this receptor: A later analysis reported that several top co-occurrence clusters appeared linked to parvovirus B19, influenza, CMV and Epstein-Barr virus. A later genetic analysis associated a missense DCLRE1C variant with V-gene and J-gene trimming of TCR beta chains, and an independent cohort replicated the association. In this cohort, only TCR beta chains were sequenced, and detectable features were limited by the absence of alpha or paired-chain data. The classifier was reported to diagnose cytomegalovirus status with high specificity and sensitivity in both the original and validation cohorts. In a later genetic analysis, fewer N-insertions in productive TCRs were reported among donors in an Asian-associated ancestry cluster than the approximately 670-donor mean. A later analysis found that most CMV-associated TCR beta chains appeared HLA-restricted, with HLA associations seemingly driven largely by CMV exposure. Presence/absence analyses assumed roughly uniform sequencing depth across donors, an assumption that may not hold. HLA typing was unavailable for some donors at each locus, so association tests used only the typed subset. A further reported finding was that TCR beta sequences accurately predicted the HLA-A and HLA-B alleles for most subjects in the first cohort. It was suggested by the authors that the approach could potentially be generalized to other disease states and immunological phenotypes. Across donors, most TCR sequences were observed very rarely, whereas some public TCRs were present in many individuals. Roughly 17 rarely observed V segments, including chromosome 9 orphons, were excluded from the earlier analysis of almost 600 of the donors because counts were too low. CMV serostatus was the only immune exposure information available for the cohort. Compared with equally common non-associated chains, HLA-associated TCR beta chains in a later analysis were more clonally expanded and had lower generation probabilities. A total of 150 to 200 TCR beta chains were listed by the study as associated with cytomegalovirus. In a later analysis, the rate of TCR association differed among HLA loci, with DRB1 alleles having the most associated TCRs and HLA-C alleles having the fewest. Linkage disequilibrium might explain the correlated functional status among segregating V segments, but an unknown experimental factor could not be excluded. In vitro tests confirmed that a few of the cytomegalovirus-associated TCR beta chains recognize cytomegalovirus antigens. Strong co-occurrence of HLA alleles, especially DR and DQ, made assigning TCR associations to individual alleles difficult. A cluster of highly shared sequence variants was judged likely to represent a technical artifact of the sequencing pipeline. In an earlier analysis of approximately 590 of the donors, most TCR beta V segments appeared in productive rearrangements about 87% or about 30% of the time, broadly matching IMGT annotations. Some IMGT-functional V segments, including TRBV6-2 and TRBV6-3, could not be told apart with the 87-base-pair reads, so those segments were excluded. In a later analysis, about 17,000 TCR beta sequences were associated with specific HLA alleles at a false discovery rate of 0.05.

This TCR derives from a male donor in good health and CMV-seropositive. This sequence uses TRBV14 and TRBJ2-1, and the D gene may be TRBD2, 6 bases matching. The sequenced material came from PBMCs. The CDR3 protein is CASSHPGDHSYNEQFF. Read as DNA, the sequence is TGTGCCAGCAGTCACCCGGGGGACCATTCCTACAATGAGCAGTTCTTC.